Shown below are 3 T cell receptor beta chains from a single sample sequenced in a study of graft-versus-host responses after intestinal transplantation. The data were produced by immunoSEQ multiplex PCR, yet TCRdb's version contains in-frame clones alone and is incomplete. The sample records fewer than 110,000 clones, over 85% being singletons. Their recognized antigens are unknown. The sequencing used unstimulated CD8+ T cells sorted from spleen or lymph node cells, collected before intestinal transplant. The receptors here all came from a human donor who received an intestinal transplant.

This chain uses TRBV4-1 with TRBJ2-5, with D unclear. CDR3 length: 12 residues. The germline gives CDR1 MGHRA, CDR2 YSYEKL. Trimming shortened V by 3 bases and J by 7 bases, and 9 bases separated the two germline ends. The CDR3 protein is CASSHDGGTQYF. The CDR3 DNA reads TGCGCCAGCAGCCATGATGGTGGGACCCAGTACTTC.

The gene calls are TRBV30 and TRBJ2-7; a possible D gene is TRBD1 (5 bases). The germline CDR1 and CDR2 sequences are GTSNPN and SVGIG (reference sequence). Trimming cost V 2 bases and J 2 bases, with 7 bases left between them. The CDR3 sequence is 12 residues long. This CDR3 is CAWSPGTYEQYF. The CDR3 coding sequence is TGTGCCTGGAGTCCAGGGACCTACGAGCAGTACTTC. Full variable domain (missing parts from reference TRBV30 and TRBJ2-7): SQTIHQWPATLVQPVGSPLSLECTVEGTSNPNLYWYRQAAGRGLQLLFYSVGIGQISSEVPQNLSASRPQDRQFILSSKKLLLSDSGFYLCAWSPGTYEQYFGPGTRLTVT.

The chain combines TRBV10-3 with TRBJ2-1; TRBD2 matches at 11 bases. Unmatched junction bases numbered 8, after V lost 5 bases and J lost 5 bases. The CDR3 consists of 16 residues. Per the germline V gene, CDR1 is ENHRY and CDR2 is SYGVKD. The CDR3 sequence is CAISMSGTSGNNEQFF. The DNA of the CDR3 is TGTGCCATCAGTATGTCGGGGACTAGCGGCAACAATGAGCAGTTCTTC.